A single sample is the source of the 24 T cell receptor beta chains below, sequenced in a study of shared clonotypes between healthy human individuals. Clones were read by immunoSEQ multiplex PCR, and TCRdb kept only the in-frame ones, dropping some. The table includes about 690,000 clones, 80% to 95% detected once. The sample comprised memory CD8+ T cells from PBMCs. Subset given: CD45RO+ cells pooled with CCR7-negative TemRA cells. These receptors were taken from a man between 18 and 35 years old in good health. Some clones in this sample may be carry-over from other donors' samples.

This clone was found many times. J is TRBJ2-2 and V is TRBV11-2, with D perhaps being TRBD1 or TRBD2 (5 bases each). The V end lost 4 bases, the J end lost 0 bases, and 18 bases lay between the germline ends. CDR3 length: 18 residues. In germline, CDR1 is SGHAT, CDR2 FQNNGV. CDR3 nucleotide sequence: TGTGCCAGCAGCTCCCCCTCGAGGGGCGAACCGAACACCGGGGAGCTGTTTTTT. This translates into CASSSPSRGEPNTGELFF.

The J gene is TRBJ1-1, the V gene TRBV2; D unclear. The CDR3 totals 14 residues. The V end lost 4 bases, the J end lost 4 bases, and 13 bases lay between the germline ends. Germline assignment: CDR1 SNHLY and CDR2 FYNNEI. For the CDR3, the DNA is TGTGCCAGCAGTGTCCGGGGAAAGTCCACTGAAGCTTTCTTT. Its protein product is CASSVRGKSTEAFF.

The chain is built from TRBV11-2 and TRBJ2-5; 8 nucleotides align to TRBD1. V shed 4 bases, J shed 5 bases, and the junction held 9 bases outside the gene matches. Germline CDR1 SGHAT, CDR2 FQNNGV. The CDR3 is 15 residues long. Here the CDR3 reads CASSWGTGTMETQYF. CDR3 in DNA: TGTGCCAGCAGCTGGGGGACAGGAACTATGGAGACCCAGTACTTC.

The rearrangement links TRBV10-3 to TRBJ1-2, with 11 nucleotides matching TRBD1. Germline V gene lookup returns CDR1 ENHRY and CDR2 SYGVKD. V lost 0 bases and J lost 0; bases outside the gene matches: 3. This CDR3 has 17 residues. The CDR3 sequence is CAISESGQGAANYGYTF. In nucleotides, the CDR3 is TGTGCCATCAGTGAGTCTGGACAGGGGGCAGCTAACTATGGCTACACCTTC.

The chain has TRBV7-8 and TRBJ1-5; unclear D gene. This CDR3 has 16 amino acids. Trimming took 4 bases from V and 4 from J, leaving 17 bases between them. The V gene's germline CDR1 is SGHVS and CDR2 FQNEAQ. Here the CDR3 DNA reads TGTGCCAGCAGCTGGGTCGGGGAGGGAATAAATCAGCCCCAGCATTTT. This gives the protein CASSWVGEGINQPQHF.

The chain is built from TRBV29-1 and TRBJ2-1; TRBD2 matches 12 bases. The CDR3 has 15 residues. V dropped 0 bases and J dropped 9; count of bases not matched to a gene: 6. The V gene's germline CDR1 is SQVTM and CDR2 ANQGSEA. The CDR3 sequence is CSVEERLAGAGEQFF. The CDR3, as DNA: TGCAGCGTTGAAGAACGACTAGCGGGGGCGGGTGAGCAGTTCTTC.

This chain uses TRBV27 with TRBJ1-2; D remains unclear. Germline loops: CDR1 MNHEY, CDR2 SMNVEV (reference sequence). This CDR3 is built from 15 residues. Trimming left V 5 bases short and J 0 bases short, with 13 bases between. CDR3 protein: CASSPLQVTNYGYTF. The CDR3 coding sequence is TGTGCCAGCAGTCCTCTCCAAGTCACTAACTATGGCTACACCTTC.

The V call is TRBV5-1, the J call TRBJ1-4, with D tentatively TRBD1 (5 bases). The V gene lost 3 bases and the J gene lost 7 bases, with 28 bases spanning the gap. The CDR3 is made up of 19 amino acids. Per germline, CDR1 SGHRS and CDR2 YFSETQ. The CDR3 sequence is CASSSPLEPGPGEGEKLFF. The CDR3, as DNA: TGCGCCAGCAGCTCCCCCTTAGAACCGGGACCTGGGGAGGGTGAAAAACTGTTTTTT. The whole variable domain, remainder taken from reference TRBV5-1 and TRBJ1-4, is KAGVTQTPRYLIKTRGQQVTLSCSPISGHRSVSWYQQTPGQGLQFLFEYFSETQRNKGNFPGRFSGRQFSNSRSEMNVSTLELGDSALYLCASSSPLEPGPGEGEKLFFGSGTQLSVL.

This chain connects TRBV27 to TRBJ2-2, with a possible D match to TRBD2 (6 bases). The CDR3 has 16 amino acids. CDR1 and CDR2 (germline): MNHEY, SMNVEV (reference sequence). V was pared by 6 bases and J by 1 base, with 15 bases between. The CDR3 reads CASSGWEERNTGELFF. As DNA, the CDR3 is TGTGCCAGCAGCGGGTGGGAGGAAAGGAACACCGGGGAGCTGTTTTTT.

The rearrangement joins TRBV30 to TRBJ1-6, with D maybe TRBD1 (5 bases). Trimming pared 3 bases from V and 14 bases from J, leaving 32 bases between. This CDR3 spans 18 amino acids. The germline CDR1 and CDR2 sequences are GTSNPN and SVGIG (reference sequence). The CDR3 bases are TGTGCCTGGAGGTTTGGGATGCCGGATTCGGGGGAGGTAGTTGCCCTCCACTTT. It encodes CAWRFGMPDSGEVVALHF.

CDR3: CASSDRRNTEAFF. As DNA, the CDR3 is TGTGCCAGCAGTGACAGGCGTAACACTGAAGCTTTCTTT. The rearrangement uses TRBV2 and TRBJ1-1; D not resolved. Trimming pared 3 bases from V and 2 bases from J, leaving 7 bases between. Germline values: CDR1 SNHLY, CDR2 FYNNEI. The length of the CDR3 is 13 residues.

The CDR3 loop is CASSLVPWDGNSGANVLTF. DNA of the CDR3: TGTGCCAGCAGCTTAGTGCCATGGGACGGTAACTCTGGGGCCAACGTCCTGACTTTC. The chain couples TRBV7-9 to TRBJ2-6; D is possibly TRBD1 or TRBD2 (5 bases each). Germline V gives CDR1 SEHNR, CDR2 FQNEAQ (reference sequence). This CDR3 contains 19 residues. V lost 1 base and J lost 0, with 16 bases in between.

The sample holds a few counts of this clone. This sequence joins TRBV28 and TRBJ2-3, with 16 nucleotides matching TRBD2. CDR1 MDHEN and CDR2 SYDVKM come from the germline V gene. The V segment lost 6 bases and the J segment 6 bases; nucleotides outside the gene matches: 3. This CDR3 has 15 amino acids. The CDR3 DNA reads TGTGCCAGCAGGCTGGGACTAGCGGGAGGGGATACGCAGTATTTT. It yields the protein CASRLGLAGGDTQYF.

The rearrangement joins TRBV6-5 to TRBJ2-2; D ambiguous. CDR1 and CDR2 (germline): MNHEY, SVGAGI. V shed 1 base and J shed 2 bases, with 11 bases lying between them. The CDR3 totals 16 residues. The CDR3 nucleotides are TGTGCCAGCAGTTACTATAGGACCTCAAACACCGGGGAGCTGTTTTTT. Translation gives CASSYYRTSNTGELFF.

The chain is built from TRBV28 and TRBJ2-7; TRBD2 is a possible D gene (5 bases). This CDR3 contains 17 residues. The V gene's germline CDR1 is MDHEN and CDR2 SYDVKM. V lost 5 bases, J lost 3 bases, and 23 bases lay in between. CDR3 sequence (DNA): TGTGCCAGCAGTCCCCCCCGCGGGTCTCCGCGGAACTACGAGCAGTACTTC. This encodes CASSPPRGSPRNYEQYF.

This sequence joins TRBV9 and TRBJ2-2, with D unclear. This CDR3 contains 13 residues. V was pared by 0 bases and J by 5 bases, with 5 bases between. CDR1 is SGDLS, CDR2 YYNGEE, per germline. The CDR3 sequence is CASSVELTGELFF. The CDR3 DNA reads TGTGCCAGCAGCGTAGAATTGACCGGGGAGCTGTTTTTT.

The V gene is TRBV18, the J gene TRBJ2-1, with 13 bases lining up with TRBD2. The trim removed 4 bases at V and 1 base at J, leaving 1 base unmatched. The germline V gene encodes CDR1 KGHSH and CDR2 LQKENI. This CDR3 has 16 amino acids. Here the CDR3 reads CASSRTSGSSYNEQFF. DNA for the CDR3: TGTGCCAGCTCACGGACTAGCGGGAGTTCCTACAATGAGCAGTTCTTC.

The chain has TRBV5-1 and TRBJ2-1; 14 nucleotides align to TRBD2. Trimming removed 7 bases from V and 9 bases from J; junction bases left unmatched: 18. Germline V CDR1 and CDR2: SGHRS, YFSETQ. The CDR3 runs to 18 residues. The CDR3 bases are TGCGCCAGCCGGACTAGCGGGAGGCCCTACGACGGAGGTGGTGAGCAGTTCTTC. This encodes CASRTSGRPYDGGGEQFF.

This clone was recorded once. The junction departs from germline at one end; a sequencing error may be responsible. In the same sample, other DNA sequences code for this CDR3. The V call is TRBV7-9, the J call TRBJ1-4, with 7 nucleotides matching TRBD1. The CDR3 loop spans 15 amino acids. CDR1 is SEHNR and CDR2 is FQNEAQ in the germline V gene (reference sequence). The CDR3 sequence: CASSLAQGIQEKLFF. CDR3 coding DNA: TGTGCCAGCAGTTTAGCACAGGGGATCCAGGAAAAACTGTTTTTT.

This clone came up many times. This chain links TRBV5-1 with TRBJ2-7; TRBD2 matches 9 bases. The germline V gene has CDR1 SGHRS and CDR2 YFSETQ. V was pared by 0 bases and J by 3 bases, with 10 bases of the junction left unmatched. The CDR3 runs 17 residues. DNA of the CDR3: TGCGCCAGCAGCTTGGTCGCGCGAGCGGGGGGTGTCTACGAGCAGTACTTC. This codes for CASSLVARAGGVYEQYF.

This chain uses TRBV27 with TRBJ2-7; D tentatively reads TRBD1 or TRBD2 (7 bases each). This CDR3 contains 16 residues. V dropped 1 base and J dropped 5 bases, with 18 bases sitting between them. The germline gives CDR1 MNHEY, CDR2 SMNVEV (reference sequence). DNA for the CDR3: TGTGCCAGCAGTTTATTAGGGGAGGGACAGTTTAACGAGCAGTACTTC. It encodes CASSLLGEGQFNEQYF.

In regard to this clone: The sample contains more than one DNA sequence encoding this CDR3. CDR3 in DNA: TGTGCCAGCAGCTTAGTTGGGGACTACGAGCAGTACTTC. Encoded protein: CASSLVGDYEQYF. This chain uses TRBV11-2 with TRBJ2-7; D unresolved. CDR3 length equals 13 residues. V lost 1 base, J lost 3 bases, and 7 bases lay in between. Germline CDR1 SGHAT, CDR2 FQNNGV.

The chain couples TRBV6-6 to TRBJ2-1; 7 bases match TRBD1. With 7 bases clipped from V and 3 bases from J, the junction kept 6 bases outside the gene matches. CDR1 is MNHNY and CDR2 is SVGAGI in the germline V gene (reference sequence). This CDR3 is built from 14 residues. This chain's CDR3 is CASIPGQHYNEQFF. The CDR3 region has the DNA TGTGCCAGCATCCCGGGACAGCACTACAATGAGCAGTTCTTC.

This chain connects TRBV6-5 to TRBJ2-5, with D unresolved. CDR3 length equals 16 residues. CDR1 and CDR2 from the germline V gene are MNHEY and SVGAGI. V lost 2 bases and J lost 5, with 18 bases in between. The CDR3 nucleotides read TGTGCCAGCAGTTACCAGGACCCCCAACCGTGGGAGACCCAGTACTTC. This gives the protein CASSYQDPQPWETQYF.